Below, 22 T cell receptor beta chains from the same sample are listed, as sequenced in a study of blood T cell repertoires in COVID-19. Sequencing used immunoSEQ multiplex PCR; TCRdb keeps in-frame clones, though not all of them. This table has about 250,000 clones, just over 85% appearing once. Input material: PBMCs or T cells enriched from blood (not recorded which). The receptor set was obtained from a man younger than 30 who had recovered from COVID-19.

CDR3 DNA: TGTGCCTGGAGTAGACAGGGCCTCTATGGCTACACCTTC. This encodes CAWSRQGLYGYTF. The rearrangement links TRBV30 to TRBJ1-2, with 7 bases matching TRBD1. Germline CDR1 GTSNPN, CDR2 SVGIG (reference sequence). Trimming took 2 bases from V and 4 from J; bases not matched to a gene: 4. The CDR3 covers 13 residues. The whole variable domain, filled in from reference TRBV30 and TRBJ1-2, reads SQTIHQWPATLVQPVGSPLSLECTVEGTSNPNLYWYRQAAGRGLQLLFYSVGIGQISSEVPQNLSASRPQDRQFILSSKKLLLSDSGFYLCAWSRQGLYGYTFGSGTRLTVV.

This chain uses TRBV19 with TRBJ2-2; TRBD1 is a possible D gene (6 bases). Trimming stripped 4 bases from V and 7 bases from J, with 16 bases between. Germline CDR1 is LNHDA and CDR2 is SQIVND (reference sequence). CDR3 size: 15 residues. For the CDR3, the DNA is TGTGCCAGTAGTAGGGTTCCCCAGGGGATCGGGGAGCTGTTTTTT. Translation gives CASSRVPQGIGELFF.

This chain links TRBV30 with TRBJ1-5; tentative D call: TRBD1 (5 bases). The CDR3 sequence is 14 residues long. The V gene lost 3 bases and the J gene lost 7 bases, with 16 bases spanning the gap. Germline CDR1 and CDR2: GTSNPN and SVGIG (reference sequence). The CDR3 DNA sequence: TGTGCCTGGAGCCAACAGGTGAGGTACCAGCCCCAGCATTTT. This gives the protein CAWSQQVRYQPQHF.

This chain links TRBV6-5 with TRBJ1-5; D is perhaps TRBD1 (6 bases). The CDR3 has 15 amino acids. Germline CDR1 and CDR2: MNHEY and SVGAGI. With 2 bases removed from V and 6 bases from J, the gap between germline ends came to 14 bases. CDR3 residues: CASSYGTPYIQPQHF. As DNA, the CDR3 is TGTGCCAGCAGTTACGGGACACCGTATATTCAGCCCCAGCATTTT.

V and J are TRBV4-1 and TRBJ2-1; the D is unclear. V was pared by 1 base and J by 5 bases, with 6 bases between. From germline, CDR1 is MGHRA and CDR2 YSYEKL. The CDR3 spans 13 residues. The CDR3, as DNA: TGCGCCAGCAGCCAAGCAGTTCACAATGAGCAGTTCTTC. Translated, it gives CASSQAVHNEQFF.

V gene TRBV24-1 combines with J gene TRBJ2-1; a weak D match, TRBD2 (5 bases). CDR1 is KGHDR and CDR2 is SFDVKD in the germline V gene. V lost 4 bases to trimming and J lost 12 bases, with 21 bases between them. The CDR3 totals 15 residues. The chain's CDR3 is CATSEINLGGSVQFF. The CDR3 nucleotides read TGTGCCACCAGTGAGATAAATTTAGGAGGAAGCGTGCAGTTCTTC.

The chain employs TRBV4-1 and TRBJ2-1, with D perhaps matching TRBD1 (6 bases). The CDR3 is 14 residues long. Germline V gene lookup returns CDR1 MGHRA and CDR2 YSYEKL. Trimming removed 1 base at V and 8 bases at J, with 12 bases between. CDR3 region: CASSQVEQGYEQFF. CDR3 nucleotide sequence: TGCGCCAGCAGCCAAGTCGAACAGGGCTATGAGCAGTTCTTC.

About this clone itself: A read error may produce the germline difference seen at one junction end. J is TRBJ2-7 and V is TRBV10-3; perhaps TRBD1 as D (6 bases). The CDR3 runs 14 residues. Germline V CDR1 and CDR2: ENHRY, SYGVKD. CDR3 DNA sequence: TGTGCCATCAGCCGGAAACAGGGAGTCGACGAGCGGTACTTC. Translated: CAISRKQGVDERYF.

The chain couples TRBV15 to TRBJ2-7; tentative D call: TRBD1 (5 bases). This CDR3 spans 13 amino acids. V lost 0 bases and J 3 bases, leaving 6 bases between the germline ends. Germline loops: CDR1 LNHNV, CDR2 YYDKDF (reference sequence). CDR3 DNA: TGTGCCACCAGCAGAGAGCAGGGCTACGAGCAGTACTTC. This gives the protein CATSREQGYEQYF.

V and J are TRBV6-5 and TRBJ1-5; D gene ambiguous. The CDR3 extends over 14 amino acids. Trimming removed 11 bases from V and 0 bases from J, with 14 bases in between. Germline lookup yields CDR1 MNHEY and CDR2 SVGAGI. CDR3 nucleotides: TGTGCCGCGATGCGGGTCTATAGCAATCAGCCCCAGCATTTT. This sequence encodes CAAMRVYSNQPQHF.

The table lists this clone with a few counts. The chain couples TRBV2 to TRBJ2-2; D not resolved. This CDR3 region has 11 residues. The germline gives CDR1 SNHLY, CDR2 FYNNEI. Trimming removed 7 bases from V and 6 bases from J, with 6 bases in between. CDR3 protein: CASKRAGELFF. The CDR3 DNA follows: TGTGCCAGCAAGCGAGCCGGGGAGCTGTTTTTT.

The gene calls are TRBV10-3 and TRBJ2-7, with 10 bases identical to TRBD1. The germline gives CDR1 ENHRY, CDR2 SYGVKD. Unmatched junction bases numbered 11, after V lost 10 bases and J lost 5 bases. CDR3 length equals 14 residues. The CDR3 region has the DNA TGTGCCACGGAATTCGGACAGGGGGTCGACGAGCAGTACTTC. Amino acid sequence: CATEFGQGVDEQYF.

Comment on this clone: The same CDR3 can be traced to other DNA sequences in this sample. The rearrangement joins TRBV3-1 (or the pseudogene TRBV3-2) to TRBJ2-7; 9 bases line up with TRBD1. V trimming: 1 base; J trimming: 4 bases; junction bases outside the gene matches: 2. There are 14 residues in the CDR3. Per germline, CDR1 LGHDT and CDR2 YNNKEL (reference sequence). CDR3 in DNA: TGTGCCAGCAGCCAAGGGACAGGGGAATACGAGCAGTACTTC. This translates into CASSQGTGEYEQYF.

The DNA for the CDR3 is TGTGCCAGCAGTGAAGGGGCTATCCTGTTTTTT. Residues: CASSEGAILFF. The chain uses TRBV2 and TRBJ2-2; D gene ambiguous. V was pared by 1 base and J by 14 bases, with 8 bases between. Per germline, CDR1 SNHLY and CDR2 FYNNEI. This CDR3 has 11 amino acids.

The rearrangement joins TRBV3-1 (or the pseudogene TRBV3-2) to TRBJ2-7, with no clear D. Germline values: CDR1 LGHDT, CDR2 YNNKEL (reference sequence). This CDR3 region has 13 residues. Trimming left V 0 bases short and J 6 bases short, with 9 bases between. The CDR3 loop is CASSQDGSGEQYF. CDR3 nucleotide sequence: TGTGCCAGCAGCCAAGATGGGTCGGGCGAGCAGTACTTC.

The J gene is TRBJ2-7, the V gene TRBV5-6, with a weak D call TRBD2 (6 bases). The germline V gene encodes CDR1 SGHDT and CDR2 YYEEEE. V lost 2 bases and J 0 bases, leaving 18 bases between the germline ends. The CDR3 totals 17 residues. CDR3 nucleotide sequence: TGTGCCAGCAGCTTCGAAATAAGGACTACGAGCTCCTACGAGCAGTACTTC. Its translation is CASSFEIRTTSSYEQYF. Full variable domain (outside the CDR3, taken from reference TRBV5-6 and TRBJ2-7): DAGVTQSPTHLIKTRGQQVTLRCSPKSGHDTVSWYQQALGQGPQFIFQYYEEEERQRGNFPDRFSGHQFPNYSSELNVNALLLGDSALYLCASSFEIRTTSSYEQYFGPGTRLTVT.

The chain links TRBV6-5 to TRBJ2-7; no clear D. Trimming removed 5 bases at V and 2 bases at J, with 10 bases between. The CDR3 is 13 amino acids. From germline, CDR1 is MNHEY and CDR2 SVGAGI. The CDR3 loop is CASSRQPPYEQYF. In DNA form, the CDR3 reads TGTGCCAGCAGTCGACAACCCCCCTACGAGCAGTACTTC.

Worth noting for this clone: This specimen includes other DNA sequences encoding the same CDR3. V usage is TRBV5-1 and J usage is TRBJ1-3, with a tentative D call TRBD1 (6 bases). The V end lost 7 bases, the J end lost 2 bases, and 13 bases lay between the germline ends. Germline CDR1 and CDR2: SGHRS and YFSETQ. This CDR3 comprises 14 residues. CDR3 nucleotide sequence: TGCGCCAGCTCCCCCGGGACACCTGGAAACACCATATATTTT. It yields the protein CASSPGTPGNTIYF.

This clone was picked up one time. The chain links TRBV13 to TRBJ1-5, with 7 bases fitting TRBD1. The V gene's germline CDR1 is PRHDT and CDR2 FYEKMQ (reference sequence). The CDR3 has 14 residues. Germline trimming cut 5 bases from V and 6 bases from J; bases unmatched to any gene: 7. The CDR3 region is CASSVTGESQPQHF. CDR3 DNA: TGTGCCAGCAGCGTTACAGGGGAGAGTCAGCCCCAGCATTTT. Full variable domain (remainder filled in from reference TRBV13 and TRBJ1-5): AAGVIQSPRHLIKEKRETATLKCYPIPRHDTVYWYQQGPGQDPQFLISFYEKMQSDKGSIPDRFSAQQFSDYHSELNMSSLELGDSALYFCASSVTGESQPQHFGDGTRLSIL.

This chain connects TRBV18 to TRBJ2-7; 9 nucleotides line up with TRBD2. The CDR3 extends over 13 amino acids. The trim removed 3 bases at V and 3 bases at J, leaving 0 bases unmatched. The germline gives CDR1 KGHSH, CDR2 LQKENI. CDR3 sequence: CASSPSGGYEQYF. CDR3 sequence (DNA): TGTGCCAGCTCACCTAGCGGGGGCTACGAGCAGTACTTC.

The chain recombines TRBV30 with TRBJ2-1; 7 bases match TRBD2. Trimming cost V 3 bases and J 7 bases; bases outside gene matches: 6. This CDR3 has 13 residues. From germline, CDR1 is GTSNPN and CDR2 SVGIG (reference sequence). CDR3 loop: CAWRAGGFNEQFF. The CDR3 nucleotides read TGTGCCTGGAGGGCCGGGGGGTTTAATGAGCAGTTCTTC.

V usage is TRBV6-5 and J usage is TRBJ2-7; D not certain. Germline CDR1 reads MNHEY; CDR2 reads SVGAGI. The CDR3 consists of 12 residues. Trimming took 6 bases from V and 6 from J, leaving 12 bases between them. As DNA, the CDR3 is TGTGCCAGCAGGGCGGTCACCCGCGAGCAGTACTTC. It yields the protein CASRAVTREQYF.